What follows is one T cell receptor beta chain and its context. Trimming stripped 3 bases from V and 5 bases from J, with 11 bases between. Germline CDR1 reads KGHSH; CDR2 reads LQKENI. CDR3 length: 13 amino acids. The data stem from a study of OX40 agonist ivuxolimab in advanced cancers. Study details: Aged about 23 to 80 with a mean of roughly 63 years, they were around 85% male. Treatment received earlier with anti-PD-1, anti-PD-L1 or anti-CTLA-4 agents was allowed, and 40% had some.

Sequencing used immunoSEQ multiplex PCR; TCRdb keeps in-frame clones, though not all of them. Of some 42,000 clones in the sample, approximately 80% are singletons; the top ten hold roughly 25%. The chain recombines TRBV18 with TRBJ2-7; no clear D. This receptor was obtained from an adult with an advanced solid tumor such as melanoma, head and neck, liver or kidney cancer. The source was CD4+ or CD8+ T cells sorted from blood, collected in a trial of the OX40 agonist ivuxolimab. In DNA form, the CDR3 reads TGTGCCAGCTCACCTCGAGCACAGCACGAGCAGTACTTC. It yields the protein CASSPRAQHEQYF.